The 6 T cell receptor beta chains in this list originate from one sample, sequenced in a study of blood T cell repertoires in COVID-19. Produced via immunoSEQ multiplex PCR; TCRdb's table is partial and in-frame only. The sample records hundreds of thousands of clones, about nine tenths being singletons. Sequencing was carried out using peripheral blood. The receptor source for this set is a woman aged 50 to 60 with COVID-19, enrolled during active disease.

The chain employs TRBV13 and TRBJ2-1, with TRBD2 as a possible D gene (5 bases). CDR1 and CDR2 (germline): PRHDT, FYEKMQ (reference sequence). The CDR3 spans 17 residues. Trimming shortened V by 5 bases and J by 11 bases, and 28 bases separated the two germline ends. CDR3 DNA sequence: TGTGCCAGCAGCCTACAAACTCCGGGAACCCGGCGAGCACAGCAGTTCTTC. Amino acids: CASSLQTPGTRRAQQFF.

The chain uses TRBV4-1 and TRBJ2-7, with 11 positions matching TRBD1. Germline V gene data show CDR1 as MGHRA and CDR2 as YSYEKL. Trimming removed 4 bases from V and 5 bases from J; junction bases left unmatched: 10. The length of the CDR3 is 16 residues. Here the CDR3 reads CASSPYGTGGVDEQYF. Written as DNA, the CDR3 is TGCGCCAGCAGCCCCTACGGGACAGGGGGTGTCGACGAGCAGTACTTC.

The V call is TRBV6-6, the J call TRBJ1-1; 7 bases agree with TRBD1. The CDR3 has 13 residues. J was trimmed by 4 bases and V by 5 bases; bases with no gene match: 4. Germline lookup yields CDR1 MNHNY and CDR2 SVGAGI (reference sequence). CDR3 loop: CASSHGQATEAFF. The CDR3 bases are TGTGCCAGCAGTCACGGACAGGCCACTGAAGCTTTCTTT.

The chain recombines TRBV5-8 with TRBJ1-4, with 7 bases aligning to TRBD1. Trimming at V came to 5 bases and at J to 3 bases, leaving 7 bases not matched to a gene. Per the germline V gene, CDR1 is SGHTS and CDR2 is YDEGEE. The CDR3 extends over 15 amino acids. CDR3 sequence: CASSPQGTPNEKLFF. Written as DNA, the CDR3 is TGTGCCAGCAGTCCACAGGGGACCCCTAATGAAAAACTGTTTTTT.

The V gene is TRBV27, the J gene TRBJ1-6; D is perhaps TRBD1 (5 bases). The CDR3 covers 14 residues. V shed 3 bases and J shed 9 bases, with 12 bases lying between them. From germline, CDR1 is MNHEY and CDR2 SMNVEV (reference sequence). The CDR3 loop reads CASSFDGGGSPLHF. The CDR3 coding sequence is TGTGCCAGCAGTTTCGACGGGGGGGGTTCACCCCTCCACTTT.

The rearrangement links TRBV9 to TRBJ1-1, with D possibly matching TRBD1 (5 bases). The V gene lost 0 bases and the J gene lost 7 bases, with 19 bases spanning the gap. The CDR3 has 16 residues. Germline assignment: CDR1 SGDLS and CDR2 YYNGEE. Written as DNA, the CDR3 is TGTGCCAGCAGCGTAGGGGACTATTACAGAGAGAGTGAAGCTTTCTTT. This translates into CASSVGDYYRESEAFF. The whole variable domain, remainder taken from reference TRBV9 and TRBJ1-1, is DSGVTQTPKHLITATGQRVTLRCSPRSGDLSVYWYQQSLDQGLQFLIQYYNGEERAKGNILERFSAQQFPDLHSELNLSSLELGDSALYFCASSVGDYYRESEAFFGQGTRLTVV.